This T cell receptor beta chain is drawn from a study of T cell repertoires in cytomegalovirus infection. Study information: In the study, CMV epitopes included recently identified HLA-C-restricted and well-studied HLA-B-restricted ones.

Germline V gives CDR1 DFQATT, CDR2 SNEGSKA (reference sequence). V gave up 2 bases and J gave up 0 bases, with 14 bases separating them. CDR3 length: 16 residues. Study-level results: The ex vivo response was dominated by HLA-C-restricted CMV-specific TCR beta clonotypes.

This clonotype was recorded a few times. Its antigen remains unknown. One entry per CDR3 protein results from TCRdb running MiXCR on the reads. The sample includes 680,000 or so distinct CDR3 sequences, roughly 30% seen only once; the top ten take 18%. The rearrangement links TRBV20-1 to TRBJ1-5, with D unclear. This receptor was obtained from a human donor in good health (CMV status not recorded). Some clones in this sample may be carry-over from other donors' samples. The source material was cultured PBMCs, sampled from culture after CMV antigen stimulation. CDR3 loop: CSARSPFSHSNQPQHF. In nucleotides, the CDR3 is TGCAGTGCTAGAAGCCCCTTCAGCCATAGCAATCAGCCCCAGCATTTT.